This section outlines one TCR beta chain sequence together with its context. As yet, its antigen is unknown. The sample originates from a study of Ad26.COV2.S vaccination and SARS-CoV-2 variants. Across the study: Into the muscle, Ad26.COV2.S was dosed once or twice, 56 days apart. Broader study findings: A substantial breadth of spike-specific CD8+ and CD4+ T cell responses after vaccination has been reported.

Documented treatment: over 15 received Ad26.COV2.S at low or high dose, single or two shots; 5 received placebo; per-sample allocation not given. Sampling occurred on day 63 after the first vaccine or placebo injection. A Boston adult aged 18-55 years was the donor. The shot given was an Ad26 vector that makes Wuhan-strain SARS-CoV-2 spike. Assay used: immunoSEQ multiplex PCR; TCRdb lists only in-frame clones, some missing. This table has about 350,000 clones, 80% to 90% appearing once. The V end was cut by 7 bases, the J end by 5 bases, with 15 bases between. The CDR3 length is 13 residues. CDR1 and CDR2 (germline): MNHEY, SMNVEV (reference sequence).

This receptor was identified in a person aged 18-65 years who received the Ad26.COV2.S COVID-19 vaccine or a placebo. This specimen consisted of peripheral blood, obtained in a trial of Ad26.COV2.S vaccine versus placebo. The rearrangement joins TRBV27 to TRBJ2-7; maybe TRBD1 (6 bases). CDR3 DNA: TGTGCCAGCAAAACAGGGACCCTCCACGAGCAGTACTTC. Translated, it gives CASKTGTLHEQYF.